Sequencing of this TCR beta chain was carried out in a study of post-analysis software for immune sequencing data. Study-wide background: As for disease course, relapsing-remitting, secondary progressive and progressive-relapsing multiple sclerosis were all included. Findings and limits, study-wide: Controls had significantly higher normalized Chao1 diversity than multiple sclerosis patients. Samples prepared in the same batch strongly co-clustered by F measure. A few TRBV segments, TRBV5-6, TRBV5-1 and TRBV20-1 among them, were found more frequent in patients than controls.

The CDR3 spans 18 residues. V lost 5 bases and J lost 6, with 26 bases in between. Per germline, CDR1 SEHNR and CDR2 FQNEAQ (reference sequence). With regard to this clonotype: Its antigen is not known.

Prepared TCR beta cDNA libraries contained unique molecular identifiers. The yield from roughly 1 to 10 million T cells was about 500,000 cDNA molecules in total. TCRdb redid the calling of the PCR reads with MiXCR, one entry per CDR3 protein. This repertoire shows roughly 540,000 distinct CDR3 sequences, around 34% found once; its top ten account for 5% to 6%. The sample taken for sequencing was blood. This receptor was taken from a girl younger than 18 with multiple sclerosis. This chain joins TRBV7-9 and TRBJ1-5; a possible D gene is TRBD1 (6 bases). The DNA of the CDR3 is TGTGCCAGCAGCCGAGCTACAGGAATGAGGGGGTCAATTCAGCCCCAGCATTTT. Its protein product is CASSRATGMRGSIQPQHF. The whole variable domain, remainder taken from reference TRBV7-9 and TRBJ1-5, is DTGVSQNPRHKITKRGQNVTFRCDPISEHNRLYWYRQTLGQGPEFLTYFQNEAQLEKSRLLSDRFSAERPKGSFSTLEIQRTEQGDSAMYLCASSRATGMRGSIQPQHFGDGTRLSIL.